These 12 T cell receptor beta chains share one sample of origin, sequenced in a study of OX40 agonist ivuxolimab in advanced cancers. Library prep was done by the immunoSEQ multiplex PCR assay. Sourced from immuneACCESS, this table was stored by TCRdb with only in-frame sequences that have V and J called. A share of the clones is absent; for the studies checked, an unresolved V gene accounts for under half, and the remainder has no known explanation. This sample gives about 25,000 clones in total; approximately 86% of them show up just once. The ten top clones hold 40% to 50% of the sample. This sample comprised CD4+ or CD8+ T cells sorted from blood, obtained in a trial of the OX40 agonist ivuxolimab. The receptors were sampled from an adult with an advanced solid tumor such as melanoma, head and neck, liver or kidney cancer.

The chain couples TRBV5-8 to TRBJ2-3, with TRBD1 matching 8 bases. CDR3 size: 19 residues. Germline trimming cut 0 bases from V and 0 bases from J; bases unmatched to any gene: 12. Germline-derived CDR1 and CDR2 are SGHTS and YDEGEE. The CDR3 reads CASSLGGTGLPRSTDTQYF. The CDR3 nucleotides are TGTGCCAGCAGCTTGGGCGGGACAGGACTCCCCAGAAGCACAGATACGCAGTATTTT.

This sequence joins TRBV28 and TRBJ2-7, with a tentative D call TRBD2 (6 bases). CDR3 size: 17 residues. From germline, CDR1 is MDHEN and CDR2 SYDVKM. The V and J ends lost 6 bases and 0 bases respectively, with 21 bases between them. CDR3: CASSPPVWDFSSYEQYF. The CDR3, as DNA: TGTGCCAGCAGCCCCCCTGTTTGGGACTTCAGCTCCTACGAGCAGTACTTC.

The CDR3 protein is CASRGDRDTDTQYF. In DNA, the CDR3 is TGTGCCAGCAGGGGGGACAGGGACACAGATACGCAGTATTTT. This chain links TRBV6-1 with TRBJ2-3; 9 bases line up with TRBD1. The junction had 3 bases not matched to a gene; V was cut back by 6 bases and J by 2 bases. The CDR3 covers 14 residues. Germline V gene data show CDR1 as MNHNS and CDR2 as SASEGT.

The V and J genes are TRBV27 and TRBJ1-3; 9 bases fit TRBD1. CDR3 length: 14 amino acids. V lost 6 bases, J lost 8 bases, and 8 bases stayed unmatched. The germline CDR1 and CDR2 sequences are MNHEY and SMNVEV (reference sequence). This CDR3 is CASSLTGGLDTIYF. CDR3 in DNA: TGTGCCAGCAGCCTGACAGGGGGGCTGGACACCATATATTTT.

The rearrangement joins TRBV18 to TRBJ1-5; TRBD1 agrees at 10 bases. The CDR3 sequence is 16 residues long. Germline values: CDR1 KGHSH, CDR2 LQKENI. The V segment lost 6 bases and the J segment 4 bases; nucleotides outside the gene matches: 9. The CDR3 nucleotides read TGTGCCAGCTCCTCCTCGGGGGACAGGGGTAATCAGCCCCAGCATTTT. This sequence encodes CASSSSGDRGNQPQHF.

V is TRBV4-1 and J is TRBJ2-3; 8 nucleotides match TRBD1. Trimming took 0 bases from V and 6 from J; bases not matched to a gene: 5. The CDR3 has 15 residues. Germline V gene data show CDR1 as MGHRA and CDR2 as YSYEKL. The CDR3 loop is CASSQEQGGRDTQYF. CDR3 DNA: TGCGCCAGCAGCCAAGAACAGGGGGGCCGGGATACGCAGTATTTT.

The gene calls are TRBV27 and TRBJ1-2, with TRBD1 as a possible D gene (5 bases). CDR1 and CDR2 from the germline V gene are MNHEY and SMNVEV (reference sequence). This CDR3 has 14 residues. The V end was cut by 8 bases, the J end by 4 bases, with 17 bases between. As DNA, the CDR3 is TGTGCCAGCGCCGTAGACAGCACGTTCTATGGCTACACCTTC. It codes for CASAVDSTFYGYTF.

The rearrangement uses TRBV28 and TRBJ2-7; TRBD2 agrees at 7 bases. The CDR3 has 14 amino acids. After removal of 3 bases from V and 4 bases from J, the junction contained 6 bases not matched to a gene. Germline CDR1 is MDHEN and CDR2 is SYDVKM. CDR3 residues: CASSFAGEGYEQYF. CDR3 bases: TGTGCCAGCAGTTTTGCGGGAGAAGGGTACGAGCAGTACTTC.

The chain combines TRBV18 with TRBJ2-6; 9 nucleotides line up with TRBD1. Germline assignment: CDR1 KGHSH and CDR2 LQKENI. The CDR3 contains 16 residues. J gave up 1 base and V 9 bases, and 7 bases lay outside the gene matches. CDR3 bases: TGTGCCAGTCGGGACAGGGTGAATTCTGGGGCCAACGTCCTGACTTTC. Its translation: CASRDRVNSGANVLTF. The full variable domain, completed using reference TRBV18 and TRBJ2-6, is NAGVMQNPRHLVRRRGQEARLRCSPMKGHSHVYWYRQLPEEGLKFMVYLQKENIIDESGMPKERFSAEFPKEGPSILRIQQVVRGDSAAYFCASRDRVNSGANVLTFGAGSRLTVL.

By share of the sample, this clone is large. This chain joins TRBV27 and TRBJ1-5, with D uncertain. Germline V CDR1 and CDR2: MNHEY, SMNVEV (reference sequence). V shed 3 bases and J shed 3 bases, with 3 bases lying between them. This CDR3 is built from 12 residues. In nucleotides, the CDR3 is TGTGCCAGCAGTTTCTACAATCAGCCCCAGCATTTT. It is translated as CASSFYNQPQHF.

The chain employs TRBV12-1 and TRBJ2-7; the D call TRBD2 from the table was never checked on the DNA. TRBV12-1 is assigned pseudogene status. The CDR3 is 16 residues long. The CDR3 reads CASSFDSGLGPHEQYF. The CDR3 DNA reads as TGTGCCAGCAGCTTTGACTCGGGACTAGGGCCGCACGAGCAGTACTTC.

The chain carries TRBV7-8 and TRBJ2-3, with 10 bases lining up with TRBD2. CDR3 size: 16 residues. Looked up from germline, CDR1 is SGHVS and CDR2 is FQNEAQ. With 5 bases clipped from V and 1 base from J, the junction kept 6 bases outside the gene matches. The CDR3 region is CASSPLAGVGTDTQYF. DNA of the CDR3: TGTGCCAGCAGCCCCCTAGCGGGAGTGGGCACAGATACGCAGTATTTT.